One and the same sample provided the 21 T cell receptor beta chains below, sequenced in a study of blood T cell repertoires in COVID-19. This table comes from immunoSEQ multiplex PCR, and its TCRdb copy is limited to in-frame clones, with some not included. The repertoire includes around 430,000 clones, around 88% of them detected once, and 10% to 15% sits in the top ten. The sequencing sample was made of peripheral blood. The receptors were gathered from a woman in her forties or fifties with COVID-19, enrolled during active disease.

The J gene is TRBJ2-4, the V gene TRBV6-5; 10 bases map to TRBD2. The V segment lost 4 bases and the J segment 4 bases; nucleotides outside the gene matches: 4. Germline CDR1 is MNHEY and CDR2 is SVGAGI. The CDR3 extends over 15 amino acids. CDR3 nucleotide sequence: TGTGCCAGCAGTTCCCCAGCGGGGGGGAAAAACATTCAGTACTTC. Residues: CASSSPAGGKNIQYF.

CDR3 nucleotide sequence: TGTGCCAGCAGCGTAAGCGGGGGGCCCGGTAGAGATACGCAGTATTTT. It codes for CASSVSGGPGRDTQYF. The chain couples TRBV9 to TRBJ2-3; TRBD2 matches 9 bases. V shed 1 base and J 5 bases; nucleotides not matched to a gene: 8. Germline assignment: CDR1 SGDLS and CDR2 YYNGEE. The CDR3 runs 16 residues.

The V gene is TRBV7-2, the J gene TRBJ2-2; TRBD2 aligns across 10 bases. CDR1 is SGHTA, CDR2 FQGNSA, per germline. The CDR3 has 18 residues. The trim removed 1 base at V and 0 bases at J, leaving 5 bases unmatched. The CDR3 is CASSLDVAGGANTGELFF. Written as DNA, the CDR3 is TGTGCCAGCAGCTTAGATGTAGCGGGAGGCGCGAACACCGGGGAGCTGTTTTTT. Filled out from reference TRBV7-2 and TRBJ2-2, the complete variable domain reads GAGVSQSPSNKVTEKGKDVELRCDPISGHTALYWYRQSLGQGLEFLIYFQGNSAPDKSGLPSDRFSAERTGGSVSTLTIQRTQQEDSAVYLCASSLDVAGGANTGELFFGEGSRLTVL.

The V call is TRBV2, the J call TRBJ1-1, with D possibly matching TRBD1 (5 bases). The germline CDR1 and CDR2 sequences are SNHLY and FYNNEI. The V gene lost 4 bases and the J gene lost 12 bases, with 9 bases spanning the gap. This CDR3 contains 10 residues. The chain's CDR3 is CASSGQNTFF. The CDR3 DNA reads TGTGCCAGCAGTGGACAGAACACTTTCTTT. Full variable domain (remainder filled in from reference TRBV2 and TRBJ1-1): EPEVTQTPSHQVTQMGQEVILRCVPISNHLYFYWYRQILGQKVEFLVSFYNNEISEKSEIFDDQFSVERPDGSNFTLKIRSTKLEDSAMYFCASSGQNTFFGQGTRLTVV.

The rearrangement joins TRBV10-3 to TRBJ1-5, with 7 nucleotides matching TRBD1. J lost 2 bases, V lost 6 bases, and 7 bases had no gene match. The CDR3 contains 15 residues. Germline CDR1 is ENHRY and CDR2 is SYGVKD. The CDR3 region has the DNA TGTGCCATCAGAGGAGGGGGCGCGGGCAATCAGCCCCAGCATTTT. Protein sequence: CAIRGGGAGNQPQHF.

The chain carries TRBV5-1 and TRBJ1-2; TRBD1 matches at 9 bases. V dropped 4 bases and J dropped 6; count of bases not matched to a gene: 7. The CDR3 is 14 residues long. Germline CDR1 and CDR2: SGHRS and YFSETQ. Here the CDR3 DNA reads TGCGCCAGCAGCGGGGGACAGGGTCTAGATGGCTACACCTTC. It specifies CASSGGQGLDGYTF.

The rearrangement joins TRBV9 to TRBJ1-6, with D unclear. The germline V and J ends were trimmed by 0 bases and 7 bases, with 11 bases remaining between them. The CDR3 sequence is 15 residues long. Germline V gives CDR1 SGDLS, CDR2 YYNGEE. DNA of the CDR3: TGTGCCAGCAGCGTAGGGGTGCCTAGGAATTCACCCCTCCACTTT. This gives the protein CASSVGVPRNSPLHF.

This clone showed up just once. This chain uses TRBV27 with TRBJ2-1; maybe TRBD1 (5 bases). In germline, CDR1 is MNHEY, CDR2 SMNVEV (reference sequence). V was cut by 0 bases and J by 7 bases, with 10 bases left in between. The CDR3 loop spans 14 amino acids. CDR3 residues: CASSLSNRINEQFF. CDR3 nucleotides: TGTGCCAGCAGTTTATCAAACAGGATAAATGAGCAGTTCTTC.

The chain links TRBV18 to TRBJ1-1; D is unclear. V was cut by 4 bases and J by 0 bases, with 12 bases left in between. Per germline, CDR1 KGHSH and CDR2 LQKENI. This CDR3 has 15 residues. The CDR3 reads CASSRRREMNTEAFF. The DNA for the CDR3 is TGTGCCAGCTCACGGAGACGGGAAATGAACACTGAAGCTTTCTTT.

The chain combines TRBV7-9 with TRBJ2-3; D gene unclear. The CDR3 length is 14 residues. V shed 3 bases and J shed 0 bases, with 7 bases lying between them. CDR1 is SEHNR, CDR2 FQNEAQ, per germline (reference sequence). The chain's CDR3 is CASSLTLSTDTQYF. Written as DNA, the CDR3 is TGTGCCAGCAGCTTGACACTTAGCACAGATACGCAGTATTTT.

The count of this clone is one. The rearrangement joins TRBV7-6 to TRBJ1-2; tentative D call: TRBD1 (6 bases). V was cut by 5 bases and J by 4 bases, with 20 bases left in between. Germline loops: CDR1 SGHVS, CDR2 FNYEAQ. CDR3 length: 16 residues. CDR3 amino acids: CASSPIQGRRPYGYTF. The CDR3 nucleotides read TGTGCCAGCAGCCCTATACAGGGTCGGAGGCCCTATGGCTACACCTTC.

The chain links TRBV5-8 to TRBJ1-5; D is unresolved. Germline CDR1 SGHTS, CDR2 YDEGEE. V was shortened by 3 bases and J by 4 bases, with 2 bases between the two germline ends. This CDR3 is 11 amino acids long. The CDR3 coding sequence is TGTGCCAGCAGCTCTAATCAGCCCCAGCATTTT. This encodes CASSSNQPQHF.

The CDR3 spells CASSALRGLFAGNNQPQHF. In DNA, the CDR3 is TGTGCCAGCTCAGCCCTCCGAGGGCTGTTCGCTGGGAACAATCAGCCCCAGCATTTT. The chain uses TRBV18 and TRBJ1-5; D is unclear. Between the trimmed V and J ends, which lost 5 bases and 3 bases, there was a span of 26 bases. Germline V gene lookup returns CDR1 KGHSH and CDR2 LQKENI. There are 19 residues in the CDR3.

The chain employs TRBV5-8 and TRBJ1-2, with D possibly TRBD1 on 6 matching bases. This CDR3 contains 16 residues. V lost 1 base, J lost 4 bases, and 17 bases lay in between. CDR1 and CDR2 (germline): SGHTS, YDEGEE. CDR3 in amino acids: CASSLYGGRGSYGYTF. The CDR3 DNA is TGTGCCAGCAGCTTGTATGGGGGCAGAGGTAGCTATGGCTACACCTTC.

The chain couples TRBV2 to TRBJ1-1, with D maybe TRBD1 (5 bases). Germline CDR1 SNHLY, CDR2 FYNNEI. Trimming removed 3 bases at V and 3 bases at J, with 11 bases between. The length of the CDR3 is 14 residues. The DNA of the CDR3 is TGTGCCAGCAGTGAGGGGGGACCGGACACTGAAGCTTTCTTT. It translates to CASSEGGPDTEAFF.

V and J are TRBV5-5 and TRBJ1-5, with D uncertain. The CDR3 length is 17 residues. Germline CDR1 and CDR2: SGHKS and YYEKEE (reference sequence). With 0 bases removed from V and 6 bases from J, the gap between germline ends came to 19 bases. The CDR3 nucleotides are TGTGCCAGCAGCTTGGCCCGTTCGTTTGGGGAGGGTCAGCCCCAGCATTTT. It specifies CASSLARSFGEGQPQHF.

The V call is TRBV4-2, the J call TRBJ1-2; the D is unclear. The germline gives CDR1 LGHNA, CDR2 YNFKEQ. The V end lost 3 bases, the J end lost 8 bases, and 19 bases lay between the germline ends. The CDR3 consists of 15 residues. This chain's CDR3 is CASSQTGLLPQGYTF. The CDR3 nucleotides read TGTGCCAGCAGCCAGACCGGACTCCTGCCCCAGGGCTACACCTTC.

In this sample, this clone turned up a few times. The J gene is TRBJ1-1, the V gene TRBV6-5; no reliable D call. The ends were cut back, 8 bases at V and 0 bases at J, with 10 bases in the middle. Germline V lookup: CDR1 MNHEY, CDR2 SVGAGI. The CDR3 has 13 amino acids. The CDR3 region is CASGRNMNTEAFF. The CDR3 DNA is TGTGCCAGCGGGCGTAACATGAACACTGAAGCTTTCTTT.

V and J are TRBV2 and TRBJ1-6; D call uncertain. This CDR3 has 13 residues. Trimming removed 3 bases at V and 10 bases at J, with 10 bases between. Germline loops: CDR1 SNHLY, CDR2 FYNNEI. CDR3 in amino acids: CASSEAPWSPLHF. The CDR3 DNA is TGTGCCAGCAGTGAGGCCCCTTGGTCACCCCTCCACTTT.

On this clone itself: Other DNA sequences within the sample encode an identical CDR3. The chain joins TRBV28 to TRBJ2-6; 7 bases map to TRBD1. Germline V gives CDR1 MDHEN, CDR2 SYDVKM. V was clipped by 2 bases and J by 2 bases; unmatched bases: 3. The CDR3 is made up of 16 amino acids. The CDR3 DNA is TGTGCCAGCAGTTTACCCGGGACAGCTGGGGCCAACGTCCTGACTTTC. Encoded protein: CASSLPGTAGANVLTF. Full variable domain (missing parts from reference TRBV28 and TRBJ2-6): DVKVTQSSRYLVKRTGEKVFLECVQDMDHENMFWYRQDPGLGLRLIYFSYDVKMKEKGDIPEGYSVSREKKERFSLILESASTNQTSMYLCASSLPGTAGANVLTFGAGSRLTVL.

This rearrangement joins TRBV6-5 to TRBJ2-3; 7 bases align to TRBD2. Germline CDR1 is MNHEY and CDR2 is SVGAGI. Unmatched junction bases numbered 6, after V lost 6 bases and J lost 9 bases. The CDR3 extends over 12 amino acids. The CDR3 region is CASSRGGETQYF. The CDR3 region has the DNA TGTGCCAGCAGCCGCGGGGGAGAAACGCAGTATTTT.